Shown below are 27 T cell receptor beta chains from a single sample sequenced in a study of T cells in Graves' hyperthyroidism and ophthalmopathy (dated by TCRdb to the late 2010s). The protocol used for the library was multiplex PCR. The listed sequencing device is Illumina HiSeq 2000. TCR beta CDR3 regions were amplified from RNA transcripts. For the first round of RT-PCR on the TCR CDR3, the HTBI primer set was used together with the Qiagen OneStep RT-PCR kit. TCRdb ran its own pipeline on the public reads, namely fastp trimming at Q25 and MiXCR clone calling, and kept in-frame beta chains. Merged by CDR3 protein, the rows form single entries marked with the most common genes and DNA. Within this sample are 500,000 to 550,000 distinct CDR3 sequences, with less than 25% of them counted one time only. The ten largest account for 26% of the sample. Sample: blood. These receptors were taken from a man aged 18 to 29 with Graves' hyperthyroidism.

The gene calls are TRBV12-5 and TRBJ2-7; 9 bases line up with TRBD1. Germline V CDR1 and CDR2: LGHNT, FRNRAP. CDR3 length: 13 amino acids. V trimming: 4 bases; J trimming: 2 bases; junction bases outside the gene matches: 0. The CDR3: CASGWTGAYEQYF. CDR3 nucleotides: TGTGCTAGTGGTTGGACAGGGGCCTACGAGCAGTACTTC.

The V call is TRBV12-3 or TRBV12-4, the J call TRBJ1-1; 7 positions agree with TRBD1. This CDR3 has 14 residues. V shed 5 bases, J shed 3 bases, and the junction held 6 bases outside the gene matches. DNA of the CDR3: TGTGCCAGCAGTCAAAGGGGGCGGCACACTGAAGCTTTCTTT. It specifies CASSQRGRHTEAFF.

This clonotype was observed a handful of times. This chain joins TRBV18 and TRBJ1-5; D is perhaps TRBD1 (6 bases). CDR1 KGHSH and CDR2 LQKENI come from the germline V gene. The CDR3 runs 14 residues. Between the trimmed V and J ends, which lost 6 bases and 1 base, there was a span of 10 bases. CDR3 region: CASSYDRSNQPQHF. In DNA form, the CDR3 reads TGTGCCAGCTCTTATGACAGGAGCAATCAGCCCCAGCATTTT.

This clonotype was detected a few times. The chain links TRBV20-1 to TRBJ2-5, with 14 nucleotides matching TRBD2. Germline-derived CDR1 and CDR2 are DFQATT and SNEGSKA (reference sequence). Unmatched junction bases numbered 7, after V lost 1 base and J lost 3 bases. This CDR3 has 17 residues. The CDR3 is CSARVWGGLAGEETQYF. The CDR3 bases are TGCAGTGCTAGAGTTTGGGGGGGACTAGCGGGGGAAGAGACCCAGTACTTC.

This clonotype was counted ten times or more. The chain joins TRBV9 to TRBJ1-1; 9 positions agree with TRBD1. The ends lost 3 bases at V and 1 base at J; junction bases unmatched: 7. Germline CDR1 SGDLS, CDR2 YYNGEE. CDR3 size: 16 residues. The chain's CDR3 is CASSAQTGGTNTEAFF. The CDR3 coding sequence is TGTGCCAGCAGCGCGCAAACAGGGGGCACGAACACTGAAGCTTTCTTT.

There are many counts of this clonotype. The V call is TRBV12-3 or TRBV12-4, the J call TRBJ2-5; TRBD2 might be the D (5 bases). The CDR3 runs 12 residues. Trimming took 6 bases from V and 3 from J, leaving 8 bases between them. The CDR3 nucleotides are TGTGCCAGCAGGCGGCGGGAAGAGACCCAGTACTTC. Protein: CASRRREETQYF.

This clonotype was recorded many times. V is TRBV4-1 and J is TRBJ2-2; D perhaps matches TRBD2 (6 bases). The CDR3 contains 15 residues. Germline CDR1 reads MGHRA; CDR2 reads YSYEKL. V lost 3 bases to trimming and J lost 6 bases, with 14 bases between them. DNA of the CDR3: TGCGCCAGCAGCCACTATATCGGCGGGGCCGGGGAGCTGTTTTTT. Translating it yields CASSHYIGGAGELFF.

This clonotype was seen repeatedly, ten times or more. The chain recombines TRBV11-3 with TRBJ1-3, with 7 bases aligning to TRBD1. V shed 11 bases and J 0 bases; nucleotides not matched to a gene: 4. CDR1 SGHNT and CDR2 YENEEA come from the germline V gene. This CDR3 contains 13 residues. Here the CDR3 DNA reads TGTGCCTCCAGGGGGAACTCTGGAAACACCATATATTTT. Amino acid sequence: CASRGNSGNTIYF.

Many counts were recorded for this clonotype. The CDR3 nucleotides are TGTGCCAGCAGCTTGGCCGGACAACCTAGCAATCAGCCCCAGCATTTT. It specifies CASSLAGQPSNQPQHF. The J gene is TRBJ1-5, the V gene TRBV5-6; a possible D gene is TRBD1 (5 bases). V shed 0 bases and J shed 0 bases, with 10 bases lying between them. The length of the CDR3 is 16 residues. Germline V CDR1 and CDR2: SGHDT, YYEEEE.

V usage is TRBV5-5 and J usage is TRBJ2-2; no definite D call. CDR1 and CDR2 from the germline V gene are SGHKS and YYEKEE (reference sequence). The CDR3 loop spans 11 amino acids. Trimming removed 2 bases from V and 8 bases from J, with 4 bases in between. For the CDR3, the DNA is TGTGCCAGCAGCTTCTTGGGGGAGCTGTTTTTT. This codes for CASSFLGELFF.

This clonotype has ten or more counts. The chain employs TRBV12-3 or TRBV12-4 and TRBJ1-1, with 8 bases that match TRBD1. Losses at the gene ends were 4 bases for V and 10 bases for J; bases not matched to a gene: 8. This CDR3 comprises 13 residues. The CDR3 DNA sequence: TGTGCCAGCAGTTCGGACAGGGCGAGTGGAGCTTTCTTT. Its translation: CASSSDRASGAFF.

Points on this clonotype: A much larger clone lies a single base off, so this may be a read error. The CDR3 DNA sequence: TGTGCCAGCAGTTTCTCAGGGACGAACACCGGGGAGCTGTGTTTT. It is translated as CASSFSGTNTGELCF. The chain uses TRBV28 and TRBJ2-2, with D tentatively TRBD1 or TRBD2 (5 bases each). Germline lookup yields CDR1 MDHEN and CDR2 SYDVKM. CDR3 length: 15 residues.

In this sample, this clonotype turned up a few times. The chain combines TRBV20-1 with TRBJ2-4; possibly TRBD1 for D (5 bases). CDR1 and CDR2 (germline): DFQATT, SNEGSKA (reference sequence). Trimming took 3 bases from V and 0 from J, leaving 15 bases between them. The length of the CDR3 is 16 residues. CDR3 region: CSARSGYREAKNIQYF. CDR3 coding DNA: TGCAGTGCTAGGTCAGGGTATAGGGAAGCCAAAAACATTCAGTACTTC.

V and J are TRBV3-1 and TRBJ1-2; possibly TRBD1 for D (6 bases). Trimming took off 4 bases at V and 2 bases at J, with 14 bases between the two ends. The CDR3 consists of 15 residues. Germline CDR1 is LGHDT and CDR2 is YNNKEL (reference sequence). CDR3 in DNA: TGTGCCAGCAGCCCTATCTGGGACATGAACTATGGCTACACCTTC. Protein sequence: CASSPIWDMNYGYTF.

This clonotype was recorded at least ten times. The gene calls are TRBV7-2 and TRBJ1-1; maybe TRBD1 (5 bases). The length of the CDR3 is 15 residues. V shed 1 base and J shed 1 base, with 10 bases lying between them. The V gene's germline CDR1 is SGHTA and CDR2 FQGNSA. This chain's CDR3 is CASSLVARANTEAFF. CDR3 nucleotides: TGTGCCAGCAGCTTAGTTGCCAGGGCGAACACTGAAGCTTTCTTT.

This clonotype showed up many times. V is TRBV6-5 and J is TRBJ2-7; no reliable D call. The CDR3 has 12 residues. Germline V gene lookup returns CDR1 MNHEY and CDR2 SVGAGI. V shed 4 bases and J shed 3 bases, with 7 bases lying between them. CDR3 DNA: TGTGCCAGCAGTTCCGATTTCTACGAGCAGTACTTC. This translates into CASSSDFYEQYF.

This clonotype has at least ten counts. One end of the junction is discordant with germline, which a read error may explain. The gene calls are TRBV7-2 and TRBJ2-3, with D tentatively TRBD2 (6 bases). In germline, CDR1 is SGHTA, CDR2 FQGNSA. The CDR3 spans 15 residues. CDR3 sequence (DNA): TGTGCCAGCAGCCTAGCGCACACCATCACAGATACGCAGTATTTT. It is translated as CASSLAHTITDTQYF. Combining the CDR3 with reference TRBV7-2 and TRBJ2-3 gives the whole variable domain GAGVSQSPSNKVTEKGKDVELRCDPISGHTALYWYRQSLGQGLEFLIYFQGNSAPDKSGLPSDRFSAERTGGSVSTLTIQRTQQEDSAVYLCASSLAHTITDTQYFGPGTRLTVL.

The chain couples TRBV27 to TRBJ1-1, with TRBD1 as a possible D gene (6 bases). In germline, CDR1 is MNHEY, CDR2 SMNVEV (reference sequence). This CDR3 region has 15 residues. Trimming removed 5 bases at V and 5 bases at J, with 18 bases between. The CDR3 loop reads CASSPFAGVGTEAFF. The CDR3 DNA is TGTGCCAGCAGTCCCTTCGCAGGGGTCGGGACTGAAGCTTTCTTT.

This clonotype was observed at least ten times. The V call is TRBV30, the J call TRBJ1-1, with D perhaps matching TRBD1 (5 bases). Germline CDR1 and CDR2: GTSNPN and SVGIG (reference sequence). The CDR3 runs to 13 residues. The V end lost 2 bases, the J end lost 4 bases, and 11 bases lay between the germline ends. CDR3 sequence (DNA): TGTGCCTGGAGTAGGGGCGGCGGCACTGAAGCTTTCTTT. This encodes CAWSRGGGTEAFF.

In the case of this clonotype: A read error may be the cause here, since a much bigger clone is one base away. This chain links TRBV28 with TRBJ1-2, with D perhaps TRBD1 (5 bases). Germline CDR1 and CDR2: MDHEN and SYDVKM. Trimming shortened V by 6 bases and J by 4 bases, and 15 bases separated the two germline ends. The CDR3 has 14 amino acids. Here the CDR3 reads CASSFTGDPYGYTF. The CDR3 region has the DNA TGTGCCAGCAGCTTTACGGGGGACCCCTATGGCTACACCTTC.

The J gene is TRBJ1-6, the V gene TRBV2; TRBD1 matches 8 bases. The V gene's germline CDR1 is SNHLY and CDR2 FYNNEI. V shed 4 bases, J shed 16 bases, and the junction held 9 bases outside the gene matches. The CDR3 has 13 residues. Written as DNA, the CDR3 is TGTGCCAGCAGTGCGGACAGGGTGACGTTTCTCCACTTT. This translates into CASSADRVTFLHF.

This clonotype was found many times. This rearrangement joins TRBV28 to TRBJ1-1; 9 positions match TRBD1. Germline V gene data show CDR1 as MDHEN and CDR2 as SYDVKM. The CDR3 has 14 amino acids. The ends lost 2 bases at V and 9 bases at J; junction bases unmatched: 7. This chain's CDR3 is CASSLMGQGGQAFF. CDR3 sequence (DNA): TGTGCCAGCAGTTTAATGGGACAGGGCGGCCAAGCTTTCTTT.

The chain joins TRBV3-1 to TRBJ2-2; TRBD1 matches 8 bases. CDR3 length: 16 residues. V lost 0 bases and J lost 7; bases outside the gene matches: 7. Germline V gives CDR1 LGHDT, CDR2 YNNKEL (reference sequence). CDR3 sequence reads: CASSQEDRAGNGELFF. The CDR3 region has the DNA TGTGCCAGCAGCCAAGAGGACAGGGCGGGCAACGGGGAGCTGTTTTTT.

This clonotype was observed a handful of times. The chain joins TRBV24-1 to TRBJ2-5, with unresolved D. Per the germline V gene, CDR1 is KGHDR and CDR2 is SFDVKD. This CDR3 has 15 residues. Trimming pared 3 bases from V and 0 bases from J, leaving 10 bases between. The CDR3 protein is CATSDPRPDQETQYF. The CDR3 DNA follows: TGTGCCACCAGTGATCCCCGACCTGACCAAGAGACCCAGTACTTC.

This clonotype showed up just a few times. V gene TRBV15 combines with J gene TRBJ1-2; possibly TRBD1 for D (5 bases). In germline, CDR1 is LNHNV, CDR2 YYDKDF (reference sequence). This CDR3 region has 13 residues. The V end lost 6 bases, the J end lost 8 bases, and 16 bases lay between the germline ends. The CDR3 region has the DNA TGTGCCACCAGTTCCGGGGCCCCGGGAGGCTACACCTTC. This sequence encodes CATSSGAPGGYTF. Full variable domain (remainder filled in from reference TRBV15 and TRBJ1-2): DAMVIQNPRYQVTQFGKPVTLSCSQTLNHNVMYWYQQKSSQAPKLLFHYYDKDFNNEADTPDNFQSRRPNTSFCFLDIRSPGLGDTAMYLCATSSGAPGGYTFGSGTRLTVV.

The rearrangement links TRBV12-3 or TRBV12-4 to TRBJ2-5; D remains ambiguous. The CDR3 is 13 residues long. V gave up 2 bases and J gave up 6 bases, with 10 bases separating them. As DNA, the CDR3 is TGTGCCAGCAGTTTATCCCTCGGACAGACCCAGTACTTC. Its translation is CASSLSLGQTQYF.

The sample holds many counts of this clonotype. The V gene is TRBV20-1, the J gene TRBJ1-2; 8 nucleotides match TRBD1. The CDR3 extends over 14 amino acids. Germline V gives CDR1 DFQATT, CDR2 SNEGSKA (reference sequence). The junction had 9 bases not matched to a gene; V was cut back by 2 bases and J by 7 bases. Here the CDR3 DNA reads TGCAGTGCTAGACTTCGGCAGGGGGCTTTTGGCTACACCTTC. Protein product: CSARLRQGAFGYTF.